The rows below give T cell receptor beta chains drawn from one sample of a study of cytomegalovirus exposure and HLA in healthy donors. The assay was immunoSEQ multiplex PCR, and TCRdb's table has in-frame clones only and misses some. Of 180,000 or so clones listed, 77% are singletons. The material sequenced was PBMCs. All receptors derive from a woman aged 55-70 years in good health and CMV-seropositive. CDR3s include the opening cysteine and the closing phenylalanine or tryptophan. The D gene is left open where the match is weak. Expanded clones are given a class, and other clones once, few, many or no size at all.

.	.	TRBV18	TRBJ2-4	CASSPARALKNSQYF	TGTGCCAGCTCACCGGCCAGGGCGCTAAAAAACAGTCAGTACTTC
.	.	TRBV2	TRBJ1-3	CASSLTVLSGNTIYF	TGTGCCAGCAGTCTAACGGTCCTCTCTGGAAACACCATATATTTT
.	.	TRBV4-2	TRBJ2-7	CASSQAPESYEQYF	TGTGCCAGCAGCCAAGCGCCAGAAAGCTACGAGCAGTACTTC
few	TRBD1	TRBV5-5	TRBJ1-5	CASSRGGTGGAGGDQPQHF	TGTGCCAGCAGTCGGGGGGGGACAGGGGGCGCTGGAGGCGATCAGCCCCAGCATTTT
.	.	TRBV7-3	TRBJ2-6	CATLLGPGANVLTF	TGTGCCACCCTCCTAGGCCCTGGGGCCAACGTCCTGACTTTC
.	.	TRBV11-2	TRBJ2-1	CASSWGSSAYEQFF	TGTGCCAGCAGCTGGGGCAGTTCCGCTTATGAGCAGTTCTTC
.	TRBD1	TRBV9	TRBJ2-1	CASSLQPTGGNEQFF	TGTGCCAGCAGCTTACAACCTACAGGGGGCAATGAGCAGTTCTTC
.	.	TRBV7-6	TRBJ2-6	CASSLGQGDSGANVLTF	TGTGCCAGCAGCTTAGGTCAAGGGGACTCTGGGGCCAACGTCCTGACTTTC
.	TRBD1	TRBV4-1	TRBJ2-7	CASSLTGDLYEQYF	TGCGCCAGCAGCCTCACAGGGGATTTGTACGAGCAGTACTTC
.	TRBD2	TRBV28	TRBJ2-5	CASSLRGVHPQETQYF	TGTGCCAGCAGTCTGCGGGGGGTCCACCCTCAAGAGACCCAGTACTTC
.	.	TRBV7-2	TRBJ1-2	CASSPTSTGFGTYGYTF	TGTGCCAGCAGCCCGACCTCCACAGGGTTCGGGACCTATGGCTACACCTTC
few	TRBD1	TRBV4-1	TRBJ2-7	CASSQGSDRVYEQYF	TGCGCCAGCAGCCAAGGCTCCGACAGGGTCTACGAGCAGTACTTC
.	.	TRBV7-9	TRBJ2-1	CASSLDGGTYNEQFF	TGTGCCAGCAGCTTAGATGGCGGCACCTACAATGAGCAGTTCTTC
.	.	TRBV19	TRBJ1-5	CASSFPSNQPQHF	TGTGCCAGTAGTTTCCCAAGCAATCAGCCCCAGCATTTT
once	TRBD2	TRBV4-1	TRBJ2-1	CASSLTDSGSYNEQFF	TGCGCCAGCAGTTTGACGGATAGCGGGTCCTACAATGAGCAGTTCTTC
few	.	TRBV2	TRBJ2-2	CASTNLRMNTGELFF	TGTGCCAGCACCAACCTGCGGATGAACACCGGGGAGCTGTTTTTT
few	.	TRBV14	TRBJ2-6	CASSPRSYGLTF	TGTGCCAGCAGCCCGCGTAGCTACGGCCTGACTTTC
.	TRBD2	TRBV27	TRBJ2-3	CASSSGGRTTDTQYF	TGTGCCAGCAGTTCTGGCGGGAGGACCACAGATACGCAGTATTTT
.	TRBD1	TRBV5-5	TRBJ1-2	CASSLAGQGAGSYTF	TGTGCCAGCAGCTTGGCCGGTCAGGGGGCAGGTAGCTACACCTTC
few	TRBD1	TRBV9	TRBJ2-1	CASSPSSRVRGNEQFF	TGTGCCAGCAGCCCCTCTTCCCGAGTCAGGGGGAATGAGCAGTTCTTC
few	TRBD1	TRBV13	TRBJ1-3	CASSLGDGTGSRGNTIYF	TGTGCCAGCAGCTTAGGCGACGGGACAGGGTCAAGGGGAAACACCATATATTTT
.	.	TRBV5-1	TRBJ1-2	CASSLAGEHGYTF	TGCGCCAGCAGCTTGGCGGGGGAGCATGGCTACACCTTC
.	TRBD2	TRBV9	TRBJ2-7	CASSVGTSAGEGEQYF	TGTGCCAGCAGCGTAGGGACTAGCGCTGGGGAGGGCGAGCAGTACTTC
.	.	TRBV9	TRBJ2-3	CASSSHRGPDTQYF	TGTGCCAGCAGCTCCCACCGGGGTCCAGATACGCAGTATTTT
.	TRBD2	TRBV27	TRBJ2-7	CASSLGAGADEQYF	TGTGCCAGCAGTTTAGGCGCGGGAGCCGACGAGCAGTACTTC
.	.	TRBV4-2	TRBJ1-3	CASSQASPNANTIYF	TGTGCCAGCAGCCAAGCTTCTCCGAACGCGAACACCATATATTTT
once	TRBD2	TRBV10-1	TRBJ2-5	CASSESWLGGGVGAETQYF	TGCGCCAGCAGTGAGTCCTGGTTAGGCGGGGGGGTGGGGGCAGAGACCCAGTACTTC
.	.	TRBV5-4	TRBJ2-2	CASSLDSYAGELFF	TGTGCCAGCAGCTTGGACTCATACGCCGGGGAGCTGTTTTTT
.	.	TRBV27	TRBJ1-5	CASSFSPAPIQPQHF	TGTGCCAGCAGTTTTAGCCCGGCCCCAATACAGCCCCAGCATTTT
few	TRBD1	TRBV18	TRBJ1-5	CASSPDRGVQPQHF	TGTGCCAGCTCGCCGGACAGGGGAGTTCAGCCCCAGCATTTT
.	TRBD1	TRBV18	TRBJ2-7	CASSPPVQGAYEQYF	TGTGCCAGCTCACCACCGGTGCAGGGGGCTTACGAGCAGTACTTC
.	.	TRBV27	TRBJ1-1	CASSPLAGGTEAFF	TGTGCCAGCAGTCCCCTAGCCGGCGGGACTGAAGCTTTCTTT
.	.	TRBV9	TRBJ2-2	CASSVAGAGPGTGELFF	TGTGCCAGCAGCGTAGCTGGGGCGGGACCGGGCACCGGGGAGCTGTTTTTT
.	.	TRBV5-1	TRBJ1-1	CASSSQGVNTEAFF	TGCGCCAGCAGCTCCCAGGGTGTGAACACTGAAGCTTTCTTT
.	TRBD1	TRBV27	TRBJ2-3	CASSSTPPGQGGADTQYF	TGTGCCAGCAGTTCGACACCGCCGGGACAGGGGGGCGCAGATACGCAGTATTTT
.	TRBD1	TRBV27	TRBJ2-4	CASTTRGPKNIQYF	TGTGCCAGCACTACTAGGGGGCCCAAAAACATTCAGTACTTC
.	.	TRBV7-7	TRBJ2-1	CASSLAESVHNEQFF	TGTGCCAGCAGCTTAGCGGAGTCGGTCCACAATGAGCAGTTCTTC
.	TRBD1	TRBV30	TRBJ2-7	CAWSPIDRAHEQYF	TGTGCCTGGAGTCCTATTGACAGGGCCCACGAGCAGTACTTC
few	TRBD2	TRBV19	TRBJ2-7	CASSITSGSYEQYF	TGTGCCAGTAGTATCACTAGCGGGAGTTACGAGCAGTACTTC
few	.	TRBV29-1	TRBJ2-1	CSASPRASYNEQFF	TGCAGCGCGAGTCCCAGGGCTTCCTACAATGAGCAGTTCTTC
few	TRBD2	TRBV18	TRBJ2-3	CASSPPLGTSVDTQYF	TGTGCCAGCTCACCCCCCCTGGGGACTAGCGTAGATACGCAGTATTTT
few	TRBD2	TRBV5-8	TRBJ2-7	CASSLAGATYEQYF	TGTGCCAGCAGCCTAGCGGGGGCTACCTACGAGCAGTACTTC
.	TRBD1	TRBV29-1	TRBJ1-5	CSVAATGGGQPQHF	TGCAGCGTTGCCGCCACAGGGGGAGGTCAGCCCCAGCATTTT
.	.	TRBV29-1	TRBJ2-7	CSATQHSYEQYF	TGCAGCGCCACACAACATTCCTACGAGCAGTACTTC
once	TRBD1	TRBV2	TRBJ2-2	CASIGTGNTGELFF	TGTGCCAGCATCGGGACAGGGAACACCGGGGAGCTGTTTTTT
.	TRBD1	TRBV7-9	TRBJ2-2	CAGEDRGNTGELFF	TGTGCCGGTGAAGACAGGGGGAACACCGGGGAGCTGTTTTTT
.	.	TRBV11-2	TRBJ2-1	CASSLGGVPTSRTFF	TGTGCCAGCAGCTTAGGTGGTGTCCCGACTAGTCGAACGTTCTTC
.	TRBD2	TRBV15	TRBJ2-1	CATSRDPSGGNEQFF	TGTGCCACCAGCAGAGACCCTAGCGGGGGGAATGAGCAGTTCTTC
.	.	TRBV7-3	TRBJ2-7	CASSLGPGTNYEQYF	TGTGCCAGCAGCTTAGGCCCCGGGACAAACTACGAGCAGTACTTC
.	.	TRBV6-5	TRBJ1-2	CASSPNSGGYTF	TGTGCCAGCAGCCCGAATAGTGGTGGCTACACCTTC
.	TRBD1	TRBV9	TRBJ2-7	CASSVRTGGIYEQYF	TGTGCCAGCAGCGTACGGACAGGGGGCATTTACGAGCAGTACTTC
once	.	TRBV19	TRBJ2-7	CASSPRAGYEQYF	TGTGCCAGTAGTCCCCGGGCGGGGTACGAGCAGTACTTC
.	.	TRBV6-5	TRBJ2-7	CASSYSTGYEQYF	TGTGCCAGCAGTTACTCGACGGGGTACGAGCAGTACTTC
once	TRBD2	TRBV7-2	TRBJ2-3	CASSLRGTTVDTQYF	TGTGCCAGCAGCTTACGGGGGACTACGGTTGATACGCAGTATTTT
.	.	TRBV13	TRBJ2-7	CASSLGNRVASYEQYF	TGTGCCAGCAGCTTAGGAAACAGGGTCGCCTCCTACGAGCAGTACTTC
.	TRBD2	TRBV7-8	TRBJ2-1	CASTLGAGDNEQFF	TGTGCCAGCACCCTTGGGGCGGGGGATAATGAGCAGTTCTTC
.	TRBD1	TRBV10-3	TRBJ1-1	CAISEGGLWGTEAFF	TGTGCCATCAGTGAAGGGGGCCTATGGGGCACTGAAGCTTTCTTT